This T cell receptor (beta chain) was recovered during a study of T cell repertoires in cytomegalovirus infection. There are 11 residues in the CDR3. Germline CDR1 SGHDT, CDR2 YYEEEE. Deletions cut 2 bases from V and 12 bases from J, with 9 bases between. From the reads, TCRdb called clonotypes with MiXCR, one entry per CDR3 protein. Of about 900,000 distinct CDR3 sequences in the sample, 31% were seen once. To note about this clonotype: What it binds is not known.

The V gene is TRBV5-6, the J gene TRBJ2-1; D is perhaps TRBD2 (5 bases). This material consisted of cultured CD8+ T cells from PBMCs, taken from culture after CMV antigen stimulation. This TCR came from a human donor in good health (CMV status not recorded). Some clones in this sample may be carry-over from other donors' samples. CDR3 loop: CASSFERVQFF. CDR3 bases: TGTGCCAGCAGCTTCGAGAGGGTGCAGTTCTTC.